These T cell receptor beta chains were read from a single sample in a study of T cells in Graves' hyperthyroidism and ophthalmopathy. TCRdb fed the multiplex PCR reads into MiXCR, producing one record per CDR3 protein. The table has 560,000 or so distinct CDR3 sequences, 20% seen once. The sample consisted of blood. The receptor source for this set is a man in his forties with Graves' ophthalmopathy. Both conserved end residues are part of each CDR3. A D gene is named only where the DNA matches it firmly. Expanded clones are given a class, and other clones once, few, many or no size at all.

V,J,D,size,DNA,CDR3
TRBV19,TRBJ1-5,TRBD1,few,TGTGCCAGCCAGACAGGGGTTAGCAATCAGCCCCAGCATTTT,CASQTGVSNQPQHF
TRBV27,TRBJ2-2,.,.,TGTGCCAGCAGTTTATGGGACCGCACCGGGGAGCTGTTTTTT,CASSLWDRTGELFF
TRBV27,TRBJ2-1,TRBD2,.,TGTGCCAGCAGTGCACCGGGACTAGCGGGAGCCCATGAGCAGTTCTTC,CASSAPGLAGAHEQFF
TRBV18,TRBJ2-1,TRBD2,few,TGTGCCAGCTCACCAGCTAGCGGGACCTTGGGGTTCTTC,CASSPASGTLGFF
TRBV7-2,TRBJ2-3,TRBD1,many,TGTGCCAGCAGCCGCATCCGGACAGGGGGCACGAATACGCAGTATTTT,CASSRIRTGGTNTQYF
TRBV9,TRBJ1-2,TRBD1,.,TGTGCCAGCAGCGGGGACAGAACTCACTATGGCTACACCTTC,CASSGDRTHYGYTF
TRBV7-2,TRBJ2-7,TRBD1,few,TGTGCCAGCAGCTTAGAAAGACAGGGATACGAGCAGTACTTC,CASSLERQGYEQYF
TRBV28,TRBJ2-5,.,.,TGTGCCAGCAGTTCCCCAGACAGGCGGGGGGAGACCCAGTACTTC,CASSSPDRRGETQYF
TRBV6-1,TRBJ2-7,.,few,TGTGCCAGCAGTGAAAGCCCCAGGGCGGGCGAGCAGTACTTC,CASSESPRAGEQYF
TRBV5-5,TRBJ1-2,.,.,TGTGCCAGCAGCTTGGGGCGGACTCGCTATGGCTACACCTTC,CASSLGRTRYGYTF
TRBV7-2,TRBJ2-3,TRBD2,many,TGTGCCAGCAGACGGGGCGGGAGCGGAGATACGCAGTATTTT,CASRRGGSGDTQYF
TRBV5-1,TRBJ2-7,.,.,TGCGCCAGCAGCGAGTCCGGACCCCCCTACGAGCAGTACTTC,CASSESGPPYEQYF
TRBV2,TRBJ2-3,.,many,TGTGCCAGCAGTGATAGAGGGCGAACAGATACGCAGTATTTT,CASSDRGRTDTQYF
TRBV7-3,TRBJ2-1,TRBD1,many,TGTGCCAGCAGCCCGCACCCGGCGGGACAGGCCTACAATGAGCAGTTCTTC,CASSPHPAGQAYNEQFF
TRBV3-1,TRBJ2-3,.,many,TGTGCCAGCAGCCAAGATCCGGGCCCCACAGATACGCAGTATTTT,CASSQDPGPTDTQYF
TRBV6-1,TRBJ2-7,.,few,TGTGCCAGCACCTCCGGAGTTACACAGGGCTACGAGCAGTACTTC,CASTSGVTQGYEQYF
TRBV11-2,TRBJ2-7,TRBD2,many,TGTGCCAGCAGCAGCGGGACGTGGGGGTCTGGTGAGCAGTACTTC,CASSSGTWGSGEQYF
TRBV7-9,TRBJ2-7,.,.,TGTGCCAGCAGCTCGGGGGAAGAGTACGAGCAGTACTTC,CASSSGEEYEQYF
TRBV19,TRBJ2-1,TRBD1,.,TGTGCCAGTAGTCTCATACCGGGACAGGGGTCCTACAATGAGCAGTTCTTC,CASSLIPGQGSYNEQFF
TRBV7-3,TRBJ2-3,.,many,TGTGCCAGCAGCCCAGACATTAGCACAGATACGCAGTATTTT,CASSPDISTDTQYF
TRBV5-1,TRBJ2-7,.,many,TGCGCCAGCAGTACCGGGTTGGCAGGGGCCTACGAGCAGTACTTC,CASSTGLAGAYEQYF
TRBV3-1,TRBJ2-5,TRBD2,.,TGTGCCAGCAGCCAGAGAGCGGGGGGTGCCGGGGAGACCCAGTACTTC,CASSQRAGGAGETQYF
TRBV2,TRBJ2-7,.,many,TGTGCCATTTCAGGCGACAGTAGGGACCGTCCCCTCTACGAGCAGTACTTC,CAISGDSRDRPLYEQYF
TRBV30,TRBJ1-1,TRBD1,.,TGTGCCTGGAGCCGACAGGGGGAAATTGGTGAAGCTTTCTTT,CAWSRQGEIGEAFF
TRBV27,TRBJ1-5,.,.,TGTGCCAGCCCTGGACGACCACCCATAGTGGGTAATCAGCCCCAGCATTTT,CASPGRPPIVGNQPQHF
TRBV5-1,TRBJ1-5,.,once,TGCGCCAGCAGCTCCGGGACCGAGGAGAATCAGCCCCAGCATTTT,CASSSGTEENQPQHF
TRBV5-1,TRBJ2-5,.,.,TGCGCCAGCAGCCTCCCAGACTCCTCGGAGACCCAGTACTTC,CASSLPDSSETQYF
TRBV6-5,TRBJ1-1,TRBD1,.,TGTGCCAGCAGTTACTTTTTACAGGGGGAGATGAACACTGAAGCTTTCTTT,CASSYFLQGEMNTEAFF
TRBV3-1,TRBJ1-3,.,few,TGTGCCAGCAGCCAGACCGGGACAACTGGAAACACCATATATTTT,CASSQTGTTGNTIYF
TRBV28,TRBJ2-1,TRBD2,many,TGTGCCAGCAGTAGGACTAGCGGGATCAATGAGCAGTTCTTC,CASSRTSGINEQFF
TRBV6-1,TRBJ2-1,.,.,TGTGCCTCAGGGACTGATCCTAGGCATGAGCAGTTCTTC,CASGTDPRHEQFF
TRBV7-2,TRBJ2-1,TRBD2,.,TGTGCCAGCAGCGATCGACTAGCGGGACGGGATGAGCAGTTCTTC,CASSDRLAGRDEQFF
TRBV30,TRBJ1-2,TRBD1,many,TGTGCCTGGAGCGGCGACAGGGCCAGAGGCTACACCTTC,CAWSGDRARGYTF
TRBV9,TRBJ1-2,.,.,TGTGCCAGCAGCGAGGCTCCCGTGACGAGTGGCTACACCTTC,CASSEAPVTSGYTF
TRBV7-8,TRBJ2-3,.,many,TGTGCCAGCAGCCCACGAGATGGGGGTCGGGAAGATACGCAGTATTTT,CASSPRDGGREDTQYF
TRBV30,TRBJ2-1,TRBD2,few,TGTGCCTGGAGGGAGGGTAGCGGGGACACTAGCTCCTACAATGAGCAGTTCTTC,CAWREGSGDTSSYNEQFF
TRBV6-1,TRBJ1-5,TRBD1,.,TGTGCCAGCAGGGGACGGACAGGAGGTCAGCCCCAGCATTTT,CASRGRTGGQPQHF
TRBV30,TRBJ1-4,TRBD1,few,TGTGCCTGGAGTGTGGGACAGCCAGGAGAAAAACTGTTTTTT,CAWSVGQPGEKLFF
TRBV15,TRBJ2-7,.,.,TGTGCCACCAGCAGAGTGGGGGTCGAGCAGTACTTC,CATSRVGVEQYF
TRBV27,TRBJ2-7,.,.,TGTGCCAGCAGGGCAGGGTATTCGAGCTCCTACGAGCAGTACTTC,CASRAGYSSSYEQYF
TRBV20-1,TRBJ2-7,.,.,TGCAGTGCGGGAGACTACGAGCAGTACTTC,CSAGDYEQYF
TRBV6-4,TRBJ1-2,TRBD1,.,TGTGCCAGGGGAGGACAGGGGGACTTTAACTATGGCTACACCTTC,CARGGQGDFNYGYTF
TRBV6-1,TRBJ1-6,TRBD1,.,TGTGCCAGCAGTCGTCCGAGGACAGGCTATAATTCACCCCTCCACTTT,CASSRPRTGYNSPLHF
TRBV7-2,TRBJ2-3,.,many,TGTGCCAGCAGCTTAGACGCCCGGGGGTTTTGGAATACGCAGTATTTT,CASSLDARGFWNTQYF